This T cell receptor (beta chain) appears in the sequencing data of a study of regulatory T cells in long-lasting Graves disease. Many counts were recorded for this clonotype. Both iRepertoire HTBI primers and Arm-PCR of CDR3 regions were used to build the TCR beta libraries. TCRdb processed the multiplex PCR reads anew with MiXCR; each CDR3 protein has one entry. The repertoire holds 530,000 or so distinct CDR3 sequences, with less than 15% as singletons. With 7 bases clipped from V and 0 bases from J, the junction kept 7 bases outside the gene matches. Looked up from germline, CDR1 is SNHLY and CDR2 is FYNNEI. The CDR3 is 16 amino acids. Sample time point: newly diagnosed GD, antithyroid drugs for less than 3 months. The TCR library used RNA extracted from PBMCs. The same data also went into a second study, on T cells in Graves' hyperthyroidism and ophthalmopathy. This second report adds: Hyperthyroidism, newly diagnosed and lasting under 2 months, affected patients aged 18 to 65. First-round RT-PCR of the TCR CDR3 relied on the HTBI primer set.

The origin of this receptor is a man younger than 45 with Graves disease. The sample here was peripheral blood mononuclear cells (PBMCs), taken at new diagnosis, from a patient treated with antithyroid drugs. V usage is TRBV2 and J usage is TRBJ2-2; 8 bases match TRBD1. The CDR3 region is CASTTGQGSNTGELFF. CDR3 DNA sequence: TGTGCCAGCACTACCGGACAGGGCTCGAACACCGGGGAGCTGTTTTTT.